Detailed here is one T cell receptor (beta chain). V lost 0 bases to trimming and J lost 5 bases, with 17 bases between them. The CDR3 sequence is 16 residues long. Germline CDR1 LGHNT, CDR2 FRNRAP. This sample stems from a study of blood T cell repertoires in COVID-19. The wider study: COVID-19 samples, acute and convalescent, were from the United States, Italy and Spain.

Original methodology: Estimates of nucleated cell counts were drawn from the amplification of reference gene primers. Assay: immunoSEQ multiplex PCR; the TCRdb copy retains only in-frame clones and omits some. D and trimming come from the DNA, and the V and J calls and clone size come from that table. This table has over 400,000 clones, roughly nine tenths appearing once. This TCR was sampled from a woman aged 45-65 years with COVID-19, enrolled during active disease. Sample: peripheral blood. This chain uses TRBV12-5 with TRBJ2-7, with a possible D match to TRBD1 (6 bases). The DNA for the CDR3 is TGTGCTAGTGGTTTGGTTTCAGGGGCTTACGCCAACGAGCAGTACTTC. Translated, it gives CASGLVSGAYANEQYF.